This TCR beta chain was identified in a study of CD8 T cells in ankylosing spondylitis (dated 2017 in TCRdb). At the level of the whole study: T cell receptor beta repertoires were profiled in healthy donors and ankylosing spondylitis patients so that disease-linked TCR variants could be found. The full study cohort comprised 25 ankylosing spondylitis patients and roughly 110 healthy donors. Peripheral blood was sampled, and synovial fluid was additionally collected from ankylosing spondylitis patients.

In this sample, this clonotype turned up a few times. The antigen it recognizes is unknown. Base quality data are lacking; no much larger clone is found one base away. Study-level results and caveats: The disease-linked clones showed a CD8+ phenotype and occurred at relatively low frequencies in peripheral blood. Some motif variants had previously been reported in the synovial fluid and blood of reactive arthritis patients, which suggests shared mechanisms of disease initiation. A TCR beta motif of 7 or 8 highly homologous amino acid variants appeared characteristic of blood from ankylosing spondylitis patients. According to the report, matched synovial fluid samples from ankylosing spondylitis patients were significantly enriched for the disease-linked clones.

CDR1 and CDR2 were assigned from the germline V gene as LGHNA and YNFKEQ. From V the trimming removes 0 bases and from J it removes 9 bases, while the gene matches leave 10 bases of the junction unaccounted for. The CDR3 holds 18 amino acids from the cysteine to the phenylalanine. Only the CDR3 part of the read is kept: 54 bases, read in frame from the first base. The listed sequencing device is Illumina HiSeq 2500. Quantitative 5'-RACE with molecular barcodes was used to prepare TCR beta libraries. Per the authors' processing: A new computational method, built on a probabilistic model of VDJ rearrangement, was used to identify disease-linked TCR variants. TCRdb reprocessed the public reads (quality trimming at Q25 with fastp, clone calling with MiXCR) and kept in-frame beta chains. Merged by CDR3 protein, the rows form single entries marked with the most common genes and DNA. TCRdb's processing, not the study's, gives the V and J calls here. The sample table lists 300,000 to 400,000 distinct CDR3 sequences, approximately 20% of them with a count of one. Approximately 14% of the sample is held by the ten biggest clonotypes.

The V and J segments used are TRBV4-2 and TRBJ2-1, and 14 junctional nucleotides match TRBD2. The TCR sequence derives from a male donor with ankylosing spondylitis or in good health (not recorded which). The sequencing sample was made of blood, either unsorted or a sorted T cell fraction (not recorded which). The DNA sequence reads TGTGCCAGCAGCCAAGAAATGACTAGCGGGGGGGAGAGGAGTGAGCAGTTCTTC. It translates to CASSQEMTSGGERSEQFF.